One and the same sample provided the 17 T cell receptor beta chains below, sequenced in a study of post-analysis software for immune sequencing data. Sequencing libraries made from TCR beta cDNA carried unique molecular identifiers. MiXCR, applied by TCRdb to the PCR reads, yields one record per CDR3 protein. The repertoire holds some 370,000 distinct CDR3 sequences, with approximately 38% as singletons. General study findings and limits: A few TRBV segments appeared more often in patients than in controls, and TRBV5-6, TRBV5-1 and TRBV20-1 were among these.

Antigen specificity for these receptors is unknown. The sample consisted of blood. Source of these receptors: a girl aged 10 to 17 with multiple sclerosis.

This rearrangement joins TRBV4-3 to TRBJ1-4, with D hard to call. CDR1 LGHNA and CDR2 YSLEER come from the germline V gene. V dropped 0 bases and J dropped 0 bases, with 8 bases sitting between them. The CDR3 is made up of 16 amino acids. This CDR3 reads CASSQDVGATNEKLFF. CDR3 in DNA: TGCGCCAGCAGCCAAGATGTAGGAGCAACTAATGAAAAACTGTTTTTT.

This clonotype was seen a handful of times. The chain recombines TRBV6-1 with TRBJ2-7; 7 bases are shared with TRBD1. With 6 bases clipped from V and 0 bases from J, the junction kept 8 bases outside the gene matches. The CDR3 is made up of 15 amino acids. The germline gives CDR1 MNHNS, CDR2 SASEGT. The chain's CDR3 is CASRATGTSSYEQYF. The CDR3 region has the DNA TGTGCCAGCAGGGCGACAGGGACCAGCTCCTACGAGCAGTACTTC.

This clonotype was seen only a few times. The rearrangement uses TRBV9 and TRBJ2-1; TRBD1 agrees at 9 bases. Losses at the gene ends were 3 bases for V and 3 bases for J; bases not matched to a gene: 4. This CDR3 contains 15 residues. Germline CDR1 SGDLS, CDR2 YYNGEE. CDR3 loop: CASSAPGQGYNEQFF. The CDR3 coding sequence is TGTGCCAGCAGCGCCCCGGGACAGGGCTACAATGAGCAGTTCTTC.

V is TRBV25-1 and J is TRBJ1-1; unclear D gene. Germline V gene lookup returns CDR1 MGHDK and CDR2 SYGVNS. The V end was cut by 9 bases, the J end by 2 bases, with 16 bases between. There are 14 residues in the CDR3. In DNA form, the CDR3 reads TGTGCCAGTAGTCCCCTCGGGCCTAACACTGAAGCTTTCTTT. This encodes CASSPLGPNTEAFF.

CDR3 in amino acids: CASSSGTGRGYTF. The CDR3 DNA follows: TGTGCCAGCAGCTCCGGGACAGGGCGCGGCTACACCTTC. The chain is built from TRBV7-9 and TRBJ1-2, with 9 bases fitting TRBD1. CDR3 length equals 13 residues. The V and J ends lost 4 bases and 8 bases, in that order; junction bases with no gene match: 5. Germline values: CDR1 SEHNR, CDR2 FQNEAQ (reference sequence).

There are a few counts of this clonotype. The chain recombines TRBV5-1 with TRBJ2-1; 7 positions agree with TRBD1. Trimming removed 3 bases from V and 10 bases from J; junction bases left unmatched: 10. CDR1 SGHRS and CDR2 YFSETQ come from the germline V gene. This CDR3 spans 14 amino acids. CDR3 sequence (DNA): TGCGCCAGCAGCTCCGGGGACAGAGGTAGCGAGCAGTTCTTC. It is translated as CASSSGDRGSEQFF.

This chain's CDR3 is CASSPDGEVQYF. DNA of the CDR3: TGTGCCAGCAGCCCGGACGGGGAGGTGCAGTACTTC. The V and J genes are TRBV7-2 and TRBJ2-4; D might be TRBD2 (6 bases). Trimming left V 5 bases short and J 13 bases short, with 15 bases between. CDR3 size: 12 residues. Germline values: CDR1 SGHTA, CDR2 FQGNSA.

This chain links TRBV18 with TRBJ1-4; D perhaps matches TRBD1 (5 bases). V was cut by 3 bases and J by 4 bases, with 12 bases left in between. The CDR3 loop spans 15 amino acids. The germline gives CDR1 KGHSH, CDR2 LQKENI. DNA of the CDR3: TGTGCCAGCTCACCCGGGGACGGTAATAATGAAAAACTGTTTTTT. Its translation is CASSPGDGNNEKLFF.

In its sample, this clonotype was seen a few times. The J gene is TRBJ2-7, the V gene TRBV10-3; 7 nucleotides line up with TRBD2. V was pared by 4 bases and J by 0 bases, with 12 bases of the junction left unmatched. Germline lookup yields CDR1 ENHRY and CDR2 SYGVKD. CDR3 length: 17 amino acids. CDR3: CAISGGGTAPSSYEQYF. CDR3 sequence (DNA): TGTGCCATCAGTGGGGGAGGGACGGCACCCAGCTCCTACGAGCAGTACTTC.

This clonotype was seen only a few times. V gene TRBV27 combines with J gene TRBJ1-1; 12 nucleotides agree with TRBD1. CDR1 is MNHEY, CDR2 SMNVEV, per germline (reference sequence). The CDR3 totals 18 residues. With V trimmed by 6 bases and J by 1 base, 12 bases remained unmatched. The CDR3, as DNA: TGTGCCAGCAGCCCCTTGGGACAGGGGGCGGGAAGGAACACTGAAGCTTTCTTT. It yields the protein CASSPLGQGAGRNTEAFF.

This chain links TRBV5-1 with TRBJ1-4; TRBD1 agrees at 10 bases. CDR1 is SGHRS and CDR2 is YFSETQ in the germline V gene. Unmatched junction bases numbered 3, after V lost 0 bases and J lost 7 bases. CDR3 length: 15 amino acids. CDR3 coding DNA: TGCGCCAGCAGCTTGGCCCGGACAGGGGGTGAAAAACTGTTTTTT. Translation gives CASSLARTGGEKLFF.

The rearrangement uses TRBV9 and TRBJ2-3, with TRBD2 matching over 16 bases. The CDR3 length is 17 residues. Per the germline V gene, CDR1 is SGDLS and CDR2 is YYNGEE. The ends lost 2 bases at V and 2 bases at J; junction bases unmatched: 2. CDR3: CASSVGLAGGHTDTQYF. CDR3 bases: TGTGCCAGCAGCGTGGGACTAGCGGGGGGGCACACAGATACGCAGTATTTT.

The DNA of the CDR3 is TGCGCCAGCAGCCAACCGAGGACGGTGACCTATGGCTACACCTTC. Amino acid sequence: CASSQPRTVTYGYTF. The chain recombines TRBV4-1 with TRBJ1-2; D not certain. The V end lost 2 bases, the J end lost 4 bases, and 14 bases lay between the germline ends. The CDR3 is 15 amino acids. The germline CDR1 and CDR2 sequences are MGHRA and YSYEKL.

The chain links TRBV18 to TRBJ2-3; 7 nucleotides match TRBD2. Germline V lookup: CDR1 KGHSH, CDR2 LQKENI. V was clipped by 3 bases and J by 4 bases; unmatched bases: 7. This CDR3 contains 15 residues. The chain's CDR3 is CASSPSRGNSDTQYF. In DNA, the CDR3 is TGTGCCAGCTCACCTTCGCGGGGGAACTCAGATACGCAGTATTTT. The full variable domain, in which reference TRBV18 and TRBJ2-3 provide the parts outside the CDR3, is NAGVMQNPRHLVRRRGQEARLRCSPMKGHSHVYWYRQLPEEGLKFMVYLQKENIIDESGMPKERFSAEFPKEGPSILRIQQVVRGDSAAYFCASSPSRGNSDTQYFGPGTRLTVL.

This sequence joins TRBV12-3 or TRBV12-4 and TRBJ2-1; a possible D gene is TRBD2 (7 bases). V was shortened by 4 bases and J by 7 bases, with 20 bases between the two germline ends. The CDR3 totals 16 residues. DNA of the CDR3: TGTGCCAGCAGTTCCACGAATACAAGGGGGGGGAATGAGCAGTTCTTC. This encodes CASSSTNTRGGNEQFF.

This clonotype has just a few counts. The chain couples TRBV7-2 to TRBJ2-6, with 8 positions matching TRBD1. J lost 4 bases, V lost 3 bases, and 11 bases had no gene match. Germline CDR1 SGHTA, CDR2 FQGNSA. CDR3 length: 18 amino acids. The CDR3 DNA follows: TGTGCCAGCAGCTTTGGGTTTAGCAGGGGGCAGGGGGCCAACGTCCTGACTTTC. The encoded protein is CASSFGFSRGQGANVLTF.

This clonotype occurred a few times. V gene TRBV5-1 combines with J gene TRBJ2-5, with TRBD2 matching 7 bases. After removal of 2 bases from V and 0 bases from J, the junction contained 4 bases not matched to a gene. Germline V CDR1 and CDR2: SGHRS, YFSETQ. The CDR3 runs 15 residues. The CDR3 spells CASSLQRGDQETQYF. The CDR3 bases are TGCGCCAGCAGCTTACAGCGGGGAGACCAAGAGACCCAGTACTTC.